This T cell receptor (beta chain) comes out of a study of blood T cell repertoires in COVID-19. Looking at the study overall: Both acute and convalescent COVID-19 samples were obtained from the United States, Italy and Spain.

Germline V gene lookup returns CDR1 SGHDT and CDR2 YYEEEE. The CDR3 runs to 14 residues. Trimming removed 3 bases at V and 2 bases at J, with 8 bases between. Clones were read by immunoSEQ multiplex PCR, and TCRdb kept only the in-frame ones, dropping some. Of about 100,000 clones listed, more than 70% are singletons. Specimen: peripheral blood. The V gene is TRBV5-6, the J gene TRBJ1-4; D may be TRBD1 (5 bases). The receptor was derived from a man between 45 and 60 years old with active or convalescent COVID-19. In nucleotides, the CDR3 is TGTGCCAGCAGCTATGGGGGGACTAATGAAAAACTGTTTTTT. This codes for CASSYGGTNEKLFF.